Listed below are T cell receptor beta chains from one sample, sequenced in a study of cytomegalovirus exposure and HLA in healthy donors. Sequencing was performed with immunoSEQ multiplex PCR; in TCRdb, only in-frame clones are kept and a portion is missing. The sample gives more than 250,000 clones, around 90% of which show up once; roughly 1.2% is in the top ten. Sequencing was done on a sample of PBMCs. The source of these receptors is a woman aged 25 to 39 in good health and CMV-seropositive. The CDR3 runs from the conserved cysteine through the conserved F or W.

J gene	V gene	CDR3 protein
TRBJ1-3	TRBV6-1	CASWTLSGNTIYF
TRBJ2-1	TRBV30	CAWISSGRHYNEQFF
TRBJ2-7	TRBV5-4	CASSQQGYEQYF
TRBJ2-7	TRBV27	CASSSVTGSREQYF
TRBJ1-5	TRBV6-5	CASSYSTGGNQPQHF
TRBJ2-5	TRBV2	CATLTGRGETQYF
TRBJ1-5	TRBV10-3	CAIRDIGQPQHF
TRBJ2-1	TRBV11-2	CASSLGGTSGGKRYNEQFF
TRBJ2-2	TRBV27	CASSLAGRVNTGELFF
TRBJ2-1	TRBV28	CASSNAGGSYNEQFF
TRBJ2-3	TRBV30	CAWSVGQGVPGSDTQYF
TRBJ1-2	TRBV7-9	CASSLISPRPYGYTF
TRBJ2-3	TRBV2	CASSEAAWTYSTDTQYF
TRBJ1-5	TRBV5-6	CASSLQGLSNQPQHF
TRBJ1-1	TRBV4-2	CASSQGSVMNTEAFF
TRBJ2-2	TRBV6-6	CASSYSQGRTGELFF
TRBJ2-1	TRBV7-9	CASSSMSTSVINEQFF
TRBJ2-7	TRBV28	CASSPRRQVWGYEQYF
TRBJ1-2	TRBV7-8	CASSHKRGGLYGYTF
TRBJ2-2	TRBV7-7	CASSLGSGELFF
TRBJ2-3	TRBV7-9	CASSPPREKGDTQYF
TRBJ2-1	TRBV19	CASRSAGGQGSYNEQFF
TRBJ2-3	TRBV7-2	CASSLDLAVSTDTQYF